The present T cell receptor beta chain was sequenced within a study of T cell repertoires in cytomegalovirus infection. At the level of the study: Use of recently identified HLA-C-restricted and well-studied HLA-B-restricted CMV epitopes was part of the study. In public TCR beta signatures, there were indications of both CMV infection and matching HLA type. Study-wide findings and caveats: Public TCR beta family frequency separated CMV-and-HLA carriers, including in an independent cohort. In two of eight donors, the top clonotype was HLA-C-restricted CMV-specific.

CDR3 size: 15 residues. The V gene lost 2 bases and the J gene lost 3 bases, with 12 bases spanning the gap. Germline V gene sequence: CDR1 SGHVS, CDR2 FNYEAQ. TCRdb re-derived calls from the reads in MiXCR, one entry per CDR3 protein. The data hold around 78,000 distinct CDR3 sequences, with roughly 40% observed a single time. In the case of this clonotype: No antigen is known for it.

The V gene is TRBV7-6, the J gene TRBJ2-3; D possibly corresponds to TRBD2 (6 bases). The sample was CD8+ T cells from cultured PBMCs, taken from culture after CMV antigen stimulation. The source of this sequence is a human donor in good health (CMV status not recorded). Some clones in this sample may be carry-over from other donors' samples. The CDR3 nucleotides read TGTGCCAGCAGCTTAAGGGGACTTGGAACAGATACGCAGTATTTT. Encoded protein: CASSLRGLGTDTQYF.